This T cell receptor (beta chain) was found in a study of shared clonotypes between healthy human individuals. TCRdb's table, derived via immunoSEQ multiplex PCR, lists solely in-frame clones and lacks some. The sample includes about 2.1 million clones, roughly 95% of them seen just once. Per germline, CDR1 ENHRY and CDR2 SYGVKD. The V and J ends lost 0 bases and 12 bases respectively, with 21 bases between them. The CDR3 has 16 amino acids. Naive-designated CD8 cells lacked CD45RO, were positively enriched for CCR7, and omitted terminally differentiated effector memory CD45RA+ cells. Sequenced: naive CD8+ T cells from PBMCs. This sequence originates from a man younger than 35 in good health. Some clones in this sample may be carry-over from other donors' samples. This chain connects TRBV10-3 to TRBJ2-1, with D perhaps matching TRBD2 (6 bases). In DNA form, the CDR3 reads TGTGCCATCAGTGAGTCGGGCGGGGATCCTACAATGATGCAGTTCTTC. This sequence encodes CAISESGGDPTMMQFF.